The entry below gives a single TCR beta chain sequence along with its context. The data are from a study of blood T cell repertoires in COVID-19. Looking at the study overall: Researchers got acute and convalescent COVID-19 samples from the United States, Italy and Spain. PBMCs, B-cell-depleted T cells, or T cells provided the cDNA or gDNA that made up the material.

The germline V gene has CDR1 SGHTA and CDR2 FQGNSA. The CDR3 consists of 14 residues. V lost 5 bases and J 4 bases, leaving 12 bases between the germline ends. Under the authors' procedure: Reference gene primer amplification gave estimated nucleated cell counts. The method was immunoSEQ multiplex PCR; TCRdb's version includes in-frame clones alone and lacks a portion of them. The V and J calls and clone size were taken over from that table, and D and trimming were inferred from the DNA. The repertoire consists of about 98,000 clones, with roughly 82% occurring once and the leading ten covering 15% to 20%.

The receptor was derived from an elderly man with acute or convalescent COVID-19. Sequencing was carried out using peripheral blood. The chain links TRBV7-2 to TRBJ1-5; weak D call: TRBD1 (5 bases). CDR3: CASSQGSFNQPQHF. In DNA form, the CDR3 reads TGTGCCAGCAGCCAGGGTTCTTTTAATCAGCCCCAGCATTTT.